This paragraph covers one T cell receptor (beta chain) sequence. Its antigen is as yet unknown. The sample belongs to a study of T cell repertoires in cytomegalovirus infection. On the study more broadly: Selected CMV epitopes included recently identified HLA-C-restricted ones as well as well-studied HLA-B-restricted ones. TCR beta signatures that were public indicated CMV infection and matching HLA type.

Germline V gene lookup returns CDR1 LNHDA and CDR2 SQIVND (reference sequence). CDR3 size: 14 residues. Trimming cost V 6 bases and J 1 base; bases outside gene matches: 3. General study results and limits: Cumulative public TCR beta family frequency identified carriers of CMV plus the relevant HLA.

TCRdb re-derived calls from the reads in MiXCR, one entry per CDR3 protein. The sample contains tens of thousands of distinct CDR3 sequences, 20% to 25% of which appear only once. The source of this sequence is a human donor in good health (CMV status not recorded). Some clones in this sample may be carry-over from other donors' samples. The chain employs TRBV19 and TRBJ1-5; 7 bases match TRBD1. This sample comprised CD8+ T cells from cultured PBMCs, obtained from culture after CMV antigen stimulation. The CDR3 sequence: CASSLRGSNQPQHF. The DNA of the CDR3 is TGTGCCAGTAGCCTCAGGGGGAGCAATCAGCCCCAGCATTTT.